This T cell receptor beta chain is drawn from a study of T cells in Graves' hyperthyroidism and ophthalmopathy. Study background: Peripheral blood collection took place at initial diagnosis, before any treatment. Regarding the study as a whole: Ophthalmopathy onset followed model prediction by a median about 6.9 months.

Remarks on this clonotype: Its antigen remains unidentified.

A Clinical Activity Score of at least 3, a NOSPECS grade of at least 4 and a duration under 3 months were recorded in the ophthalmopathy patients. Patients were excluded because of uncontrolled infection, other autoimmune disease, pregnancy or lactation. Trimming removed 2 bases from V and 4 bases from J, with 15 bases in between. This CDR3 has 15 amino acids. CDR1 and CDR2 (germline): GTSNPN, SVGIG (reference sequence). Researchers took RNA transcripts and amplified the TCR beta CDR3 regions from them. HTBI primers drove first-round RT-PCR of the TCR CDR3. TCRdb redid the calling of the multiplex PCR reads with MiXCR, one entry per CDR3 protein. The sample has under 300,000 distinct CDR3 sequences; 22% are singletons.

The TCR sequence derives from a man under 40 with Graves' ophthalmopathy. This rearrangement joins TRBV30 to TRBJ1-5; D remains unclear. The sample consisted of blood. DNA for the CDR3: TGTGCCTGGAGTAAGGTGTACAGCACAAATCAGCCCCAGCATTTT. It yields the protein CAWSKVYSTNQPQHF.